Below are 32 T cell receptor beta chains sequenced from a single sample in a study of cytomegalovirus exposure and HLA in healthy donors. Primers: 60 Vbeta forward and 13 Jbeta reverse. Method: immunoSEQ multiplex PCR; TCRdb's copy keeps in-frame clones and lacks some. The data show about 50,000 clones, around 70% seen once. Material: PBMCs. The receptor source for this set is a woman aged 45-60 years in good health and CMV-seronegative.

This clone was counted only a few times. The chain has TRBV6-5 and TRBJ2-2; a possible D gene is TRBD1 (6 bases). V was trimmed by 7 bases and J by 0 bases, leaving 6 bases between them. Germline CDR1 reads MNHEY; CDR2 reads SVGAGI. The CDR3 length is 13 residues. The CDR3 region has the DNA TGTGCCAGCAAGGGGGCGAACACCGGGGAGCTGTTTTTT. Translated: CASKGANTGELFF.

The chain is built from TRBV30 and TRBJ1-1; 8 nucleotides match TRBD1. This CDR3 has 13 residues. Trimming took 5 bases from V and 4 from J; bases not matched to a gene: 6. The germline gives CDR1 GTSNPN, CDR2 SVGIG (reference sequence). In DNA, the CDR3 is TGTGCCTGGGGGGGACAGGCCTCCACTGAAGCTTTCTTT. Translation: CAWGGQASTEAFF.

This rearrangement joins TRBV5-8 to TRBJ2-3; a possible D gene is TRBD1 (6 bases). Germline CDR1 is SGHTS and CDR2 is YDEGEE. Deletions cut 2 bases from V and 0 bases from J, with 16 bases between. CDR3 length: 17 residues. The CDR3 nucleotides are TGTGCCAGCAGCTTCCCAGGACAGTCCTCTAGCACAGATACGCAGTATTTT. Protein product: CASSFPGQSSSTDTQYF.

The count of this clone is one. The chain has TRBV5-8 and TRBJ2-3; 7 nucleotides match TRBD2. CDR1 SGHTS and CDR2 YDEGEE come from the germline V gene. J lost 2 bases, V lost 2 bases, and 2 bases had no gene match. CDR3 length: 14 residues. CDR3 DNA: TGTGCCAGCAGCTTAGGGACTATCACAGATACGCAGTATTTT. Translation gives CASSLGTITDTQYF.

Here the CDR3 reads CASSSQGIGELFF. The CDR3 DNA reads as TGTGCCAGTAGTTCACAGGGGATCGGGGAGCTGTTTTTT. The chain is built from TRBV19 and TRBJ2-2; 7 bases align to TRBD1. The junction had 4 bases not matched to a gene; V was cut back by 5 bases and J by 7 bases. The CDR3 has 13 residues. Germline assignment: CDR1 LNHDA and CDR2 SQIVND (reference sequence). Full variable domain (missing parts from reference TRBV19 and TRBJ2-2): DGGITQSPKYLFRKEGQNVTLSCEQNLNHDAMYWYRQDPGQGLRLIYYSQIVNDFQKGDIAEGYSVSREKKESFPLTVTSAQKNPTAFYLCASSSQGIGELFFGEGSRLTVL.

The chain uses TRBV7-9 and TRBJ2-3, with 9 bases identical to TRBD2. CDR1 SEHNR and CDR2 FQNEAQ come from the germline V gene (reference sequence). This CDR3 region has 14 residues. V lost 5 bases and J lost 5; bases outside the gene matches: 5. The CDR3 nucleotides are TGTGCCAGCAGCCCGGGACTAGCCGGAGATACGCAGTATTTT. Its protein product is CASSPGLAGDTQYF. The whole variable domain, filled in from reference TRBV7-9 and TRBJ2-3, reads DTGVSQNPRHKITKRGQNVTFRCDPISEHNRLYWYRQTLGQGPEFLTYFQNEAQLEKSRLLSDRFSAERPKGSFSTLEIQRTEQGDSAMYLCASSPGLAGDTQYFGPGTRLTVL.

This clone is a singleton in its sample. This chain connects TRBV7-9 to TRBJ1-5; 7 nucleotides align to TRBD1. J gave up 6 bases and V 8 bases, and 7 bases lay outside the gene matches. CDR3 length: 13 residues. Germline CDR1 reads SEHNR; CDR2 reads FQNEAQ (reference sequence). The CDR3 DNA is TGTGCCAGCGCAACAGGGGAGAGTCAGCCCCAGCATTTT. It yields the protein CASATGESQPQHF.

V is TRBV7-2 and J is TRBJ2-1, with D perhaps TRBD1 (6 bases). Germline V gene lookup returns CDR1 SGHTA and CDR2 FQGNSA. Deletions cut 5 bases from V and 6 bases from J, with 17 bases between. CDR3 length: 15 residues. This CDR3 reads CASSPRGPTGNEQFF. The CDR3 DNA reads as TGTGCCAGCAGCCCCAGGGGTCCCACCGGCAATGAGCAGTTCTTC.

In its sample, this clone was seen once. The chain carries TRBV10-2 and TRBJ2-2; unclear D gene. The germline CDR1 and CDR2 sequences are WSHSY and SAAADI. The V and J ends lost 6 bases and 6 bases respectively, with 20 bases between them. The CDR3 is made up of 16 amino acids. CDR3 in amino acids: CASRDPRVGDAGELFF. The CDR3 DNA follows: TGCGCCAGCAGAGATCCCCGGGTGGGTGACGCCGGGGAGCTGTTTTTT.

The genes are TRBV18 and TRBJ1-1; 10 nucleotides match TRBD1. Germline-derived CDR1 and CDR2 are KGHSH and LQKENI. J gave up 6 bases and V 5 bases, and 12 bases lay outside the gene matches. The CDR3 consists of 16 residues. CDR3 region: CASSSRQGALGPEAFF. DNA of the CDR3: TGTGCCAGCTCATCGCGACAGGGGGCCTTGGGCCCTGAAGCTTTCTTT. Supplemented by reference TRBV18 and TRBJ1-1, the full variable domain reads NAGVMQNPRHLVRRRGQEARLRCSPMKGHSHVYWYRQLPEEGLKFMVYLQKENIIDESGMPKERFSAEFPKEGPSILRIQQVVRGDSAAYFCASSSRQGALGPEAFFGQGTRLTVV.

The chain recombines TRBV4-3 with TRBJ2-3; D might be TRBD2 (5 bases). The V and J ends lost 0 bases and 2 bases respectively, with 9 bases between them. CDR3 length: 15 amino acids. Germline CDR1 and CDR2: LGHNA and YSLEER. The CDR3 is CASSQDSVNTDTQYF. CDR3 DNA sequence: TGCGCCAGCAGCCAAGATAGCGTGAACACAGATACGCAGTATTTT.

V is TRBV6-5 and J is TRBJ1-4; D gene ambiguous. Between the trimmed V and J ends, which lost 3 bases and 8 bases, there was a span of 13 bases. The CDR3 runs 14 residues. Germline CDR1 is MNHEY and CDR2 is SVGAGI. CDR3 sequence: CASSYSVQREKLFF. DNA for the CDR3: TGTGCCAGCAGTTATAGTGTGCAGCGGGAAAAACTGTTTTTT.

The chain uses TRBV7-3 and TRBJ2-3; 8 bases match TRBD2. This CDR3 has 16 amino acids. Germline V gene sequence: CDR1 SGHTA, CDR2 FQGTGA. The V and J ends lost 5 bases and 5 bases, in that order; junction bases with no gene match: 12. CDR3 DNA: TGTGCCAGCAGCCCCGGTGGCGGGGGGTATAAAGATACGCAGTATTTT. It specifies CASSPGGGGYKDTQYF. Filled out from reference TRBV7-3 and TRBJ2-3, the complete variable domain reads GAGVSQTPSNKVTEKGKYVELRCDPISGHTALYWYRQSLGQGPEFLIYFQGTGAADDSGLPNDRFFAVRPEGSVSTLKIQRTERGDSAVYLCASSPGGGGYKDTQYFGPGTRLTVL.

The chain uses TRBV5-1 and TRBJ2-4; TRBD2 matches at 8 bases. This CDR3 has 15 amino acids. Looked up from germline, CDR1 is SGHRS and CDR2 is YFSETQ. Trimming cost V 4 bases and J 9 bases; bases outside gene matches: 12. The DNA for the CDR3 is TGCGCCAGCAGCACCTACGGACTAGCCGGAGGCATTCAGTACTTC. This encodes CASSTYGLAGGIQYF.

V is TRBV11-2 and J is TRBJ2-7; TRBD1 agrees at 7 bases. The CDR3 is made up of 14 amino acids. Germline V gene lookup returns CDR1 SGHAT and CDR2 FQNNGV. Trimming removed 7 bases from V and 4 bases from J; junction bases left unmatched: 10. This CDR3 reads CASTRGDREYEQYF. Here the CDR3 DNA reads TGTGCCAGCACCCGTGGGGACAGAGAATACGAGCAGTACTTC.

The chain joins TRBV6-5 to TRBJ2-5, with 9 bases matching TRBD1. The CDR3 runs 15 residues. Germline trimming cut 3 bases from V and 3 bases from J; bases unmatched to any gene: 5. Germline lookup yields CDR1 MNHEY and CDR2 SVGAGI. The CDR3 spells CASSYLTGGEETQYF. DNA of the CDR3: TGTGCCAGCAGTTATCTGACAGGGGGAGAAGAGACCCAGTACTTC.

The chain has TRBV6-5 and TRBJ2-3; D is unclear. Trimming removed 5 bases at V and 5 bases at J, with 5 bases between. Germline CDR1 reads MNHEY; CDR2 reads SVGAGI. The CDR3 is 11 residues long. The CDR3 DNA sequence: TGTGCCAGCAGTGTCAGAGATACGCAGTATTTT. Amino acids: CASSVRDTQYF.

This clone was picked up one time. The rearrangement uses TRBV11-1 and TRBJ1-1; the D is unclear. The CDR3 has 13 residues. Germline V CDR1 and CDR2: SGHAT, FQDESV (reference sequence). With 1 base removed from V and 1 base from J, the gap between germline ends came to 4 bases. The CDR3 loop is CASSLGQNTEAFF. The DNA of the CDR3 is TGTGCCAGCAGCTTAGGGCAGAACACTGAAGCTTTCTTT.

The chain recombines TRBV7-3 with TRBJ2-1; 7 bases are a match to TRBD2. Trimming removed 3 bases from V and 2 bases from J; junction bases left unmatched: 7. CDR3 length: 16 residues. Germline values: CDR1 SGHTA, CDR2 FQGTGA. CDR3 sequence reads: CASSLASGTPYNEQFF. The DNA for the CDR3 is TGTGCCAGCAGCTTGGCCAGCGGGACCCCCTACAATGAGCAGTTCTTC. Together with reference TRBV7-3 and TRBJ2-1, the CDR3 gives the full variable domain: GAGVSQTPSNKVTEKGKYVELRCDPISGHTALYWYRQSLGQGPEFLIYFQGTGAADDSGLPNDRFFAVRPEGSVSTLKIQRTERGDSAVYLCASSLASGTPYNEQFFGPGTRLTVL.

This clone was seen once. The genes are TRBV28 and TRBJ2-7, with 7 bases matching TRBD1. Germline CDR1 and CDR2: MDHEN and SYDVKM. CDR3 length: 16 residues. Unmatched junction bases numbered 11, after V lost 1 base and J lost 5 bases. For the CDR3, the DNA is TGTGCCAGCAGTTTATATAGACCTGACAGGGCCCACGAGCAGTACTTC. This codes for CASSLYRPDRAHEQYF. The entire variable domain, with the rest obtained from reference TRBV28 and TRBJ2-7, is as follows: DVKVTQSSRYLVKRTGEKVFLECVQDMDHENMFWYRQDPGLGLRLIYFSYDVKMKEKGDIPEGYSVSREKKERFSLILESASTNQTSMYLCASSLYRPDRAHEQYFGPGTRLTVT.

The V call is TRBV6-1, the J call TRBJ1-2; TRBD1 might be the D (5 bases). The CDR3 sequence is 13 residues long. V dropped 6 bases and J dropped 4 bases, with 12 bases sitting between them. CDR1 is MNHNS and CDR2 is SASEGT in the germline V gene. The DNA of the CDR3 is TGTGCCAGCAGCGGTACAGGCCCCTATGGCTACACCTTC. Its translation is CASSGTGPYGYTF.

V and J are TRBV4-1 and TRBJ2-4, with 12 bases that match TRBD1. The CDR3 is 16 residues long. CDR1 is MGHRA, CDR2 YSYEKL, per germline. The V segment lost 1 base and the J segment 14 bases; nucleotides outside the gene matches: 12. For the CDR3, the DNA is TGCGCCAGCAGCCAAGGTACAGGGACAGGGGGCGGTTTTAAGTACTTC. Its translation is CASSQGTGTGGGFKYF.

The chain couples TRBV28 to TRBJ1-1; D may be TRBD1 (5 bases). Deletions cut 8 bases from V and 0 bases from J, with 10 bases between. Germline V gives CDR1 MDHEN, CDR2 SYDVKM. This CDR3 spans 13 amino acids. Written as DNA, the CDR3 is TGTGCCAGCCGACAGCAGATGAACACTGAAGCTTTCTTT. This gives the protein CASRQQMNTEAFF.

CDR3 loop: CASRTVWPPYEQYF. CDR3 coding DNA: TGTGCCAGTCGGACAGTTTGGCCCCCCTACGAGCAGTACTTC. The gene calls are TRBV21-1 and TRBJ2-7; TRBD1 reflects the table's D call only, with no check against the DNA. TRBV21-1 is annotated as a pseudogene. This CDR3 contains 14 residues.

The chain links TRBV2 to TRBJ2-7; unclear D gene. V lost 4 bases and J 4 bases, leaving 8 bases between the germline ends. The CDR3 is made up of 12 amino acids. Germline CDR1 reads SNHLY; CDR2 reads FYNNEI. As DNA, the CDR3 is TGTGCCAGCAGTGCCCAGAGGTACGAGCAGTACTTC. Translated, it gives CASSAQRYEQYF.

The CDR3 DNA sequence: TGTGCCAGCAGGGCCGGGACAGGGTCTTACGAGCAGTACTTC. Amino acid sequence: CASRAGTGSYEQYF. The genes are TRBV2 and TRBJ2-7, with 9 bases identical to TRBD1. The length of the CDR3 is 14 residues. The J segment lost 4 bases and the V segment lost 6 bases, leaving 7 bases of the junction unmatched. Per germline, CDR1 SNHLY and CDR2 FYNNEI. Filled out from reference TRBV2 and TRBJ2-7, the complete variable domain reads EPEVTQTPSHQVTQMGQEVILRCVPISNHLYFYWYRQILGQKVEFLVSFYNNEISEKSEIFDDQFSVERPDGSNFTLKIRSTKLEDSAMYFCASRAGTGSYEQYFGPGTRLTVT.

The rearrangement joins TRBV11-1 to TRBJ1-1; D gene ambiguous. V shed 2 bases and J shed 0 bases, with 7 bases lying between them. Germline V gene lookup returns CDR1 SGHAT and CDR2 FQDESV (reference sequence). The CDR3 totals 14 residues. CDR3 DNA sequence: TGTGCCAGCAGCTTACGGGATATGAACACTGAAGCTTTCTTT. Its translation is CASSLRDMNTEAFF. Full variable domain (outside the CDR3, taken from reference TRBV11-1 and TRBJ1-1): EAEVAQSPRYKITEKSQAVAFWCDPISGHATLYWYRQILGQGPELLVQFQDESVVDDSQLPKDRFSAERLKGVDSTLKIQPAELGDSAMYLCASSLRDMNTEAFFGQGTRLTVV.

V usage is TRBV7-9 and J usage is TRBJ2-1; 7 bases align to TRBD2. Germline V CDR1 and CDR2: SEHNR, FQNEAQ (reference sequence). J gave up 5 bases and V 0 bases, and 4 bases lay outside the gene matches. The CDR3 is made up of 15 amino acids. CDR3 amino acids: CASSLAISGDNEQFF. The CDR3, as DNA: TGTGCCAGCAGCTTAGCGATCAGCGGGGACAATGAGCAGTTCTTC.

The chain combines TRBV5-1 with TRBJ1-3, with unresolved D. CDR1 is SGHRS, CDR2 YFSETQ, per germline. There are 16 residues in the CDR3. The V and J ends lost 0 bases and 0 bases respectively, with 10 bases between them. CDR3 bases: TGCGCCAGCAGCTTGGCCCCCGGGAGCTCTGGAAACACCATATATTTT. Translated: CASSLAPGSSGNTIYF.

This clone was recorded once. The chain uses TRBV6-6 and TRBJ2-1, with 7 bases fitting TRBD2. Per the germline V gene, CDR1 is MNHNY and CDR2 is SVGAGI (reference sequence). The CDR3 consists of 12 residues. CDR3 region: CACGSGYNEQFF. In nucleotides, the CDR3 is TGTGCTTGCGGGAGTGGCTACAATGAGCAGTTCTTC.

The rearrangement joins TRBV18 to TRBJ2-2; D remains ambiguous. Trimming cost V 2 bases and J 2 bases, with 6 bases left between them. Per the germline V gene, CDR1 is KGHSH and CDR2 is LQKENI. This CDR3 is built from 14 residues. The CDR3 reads CASSPNRNTGELFF. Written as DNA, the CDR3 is TGTGCCAGCTCACCAAACAGAAACACCGGGGAGCTGTTTTTT.

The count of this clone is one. CDR3 loop: CASSSYATNEKLFF. For the CDR3, the DNA is TGTGCCAGCAGCTCGTATGCAACTAATGAAAAACTGTTTTTT. The rearrangement links TRBV28 to TRBJ1-4; the D is unclear. Germline CDR1 and CDR2: MDHEN and SYDVKM. The CDR3 spans 14 residues. V gave up 6 bases and J gave up 0 bases, with 8 bases separating them. Filled out from reference TRBV28 and TRBJ1-4, the complete variable domain reads DVKVTQSSRYLVKRTGEKVFLECVQDMDHENMFWYRQDPGLGLRLIYFSYDVKMKEKGDIPEGYSVSREKKERFSLILESASTNQTSMYLCASSSYATNEKLFFGSGTQLSVL.